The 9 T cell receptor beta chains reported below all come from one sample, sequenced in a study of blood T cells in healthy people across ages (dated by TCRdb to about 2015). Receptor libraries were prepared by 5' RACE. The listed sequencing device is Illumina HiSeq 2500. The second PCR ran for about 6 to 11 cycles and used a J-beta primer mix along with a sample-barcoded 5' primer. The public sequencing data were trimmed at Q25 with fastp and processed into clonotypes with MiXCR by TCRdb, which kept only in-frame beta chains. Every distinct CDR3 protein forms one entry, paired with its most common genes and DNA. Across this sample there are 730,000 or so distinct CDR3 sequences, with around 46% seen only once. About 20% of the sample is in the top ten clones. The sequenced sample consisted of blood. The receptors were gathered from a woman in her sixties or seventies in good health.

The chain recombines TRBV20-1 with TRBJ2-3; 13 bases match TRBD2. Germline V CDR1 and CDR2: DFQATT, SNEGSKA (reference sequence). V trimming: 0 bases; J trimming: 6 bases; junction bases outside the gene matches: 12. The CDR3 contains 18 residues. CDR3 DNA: TGCAGTGCTAGAGACCCCGGGACTAGCGGGGTGAAAGGGGATACGCAGTATTTT. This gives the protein CSARDPGTSGVKGDTQYF.

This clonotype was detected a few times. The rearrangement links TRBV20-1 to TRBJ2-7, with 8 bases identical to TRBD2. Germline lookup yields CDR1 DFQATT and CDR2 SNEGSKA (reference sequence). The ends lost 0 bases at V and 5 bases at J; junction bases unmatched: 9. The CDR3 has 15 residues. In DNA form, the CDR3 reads TGCAGTGCTAGAGATCCGGGACTAGTTCCTCACGAGCAGTACTTC. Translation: CSARDPGLVPHEQYF.

In nucleotides, the CDR3 is TGCAGTGCTAGGGGGACGGCTAGGGGTCCCCTCCACTTT. This encodes CSARGTARGPLHF. The rearrangement links TRBV20-1 to TRBJ1-6; D is possibly TRBD1 (5 bases). The germline V and J ends were trimmed by 3 bases and 13 bases, with 16 bases remaining between them. The germline V gene has CDR1 DFQATT and CDR2 SNEGSKA (reference sequence). The CDR3 is 13 residues long.

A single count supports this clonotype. The CDR3 is CSASSMTDRVVHEQFF. The CDR3 coding sequence is TGCAGTGCTAGTTCCATGACGGACAGGGTCGTTCATGAGCAGTTCTTC. The rearrangement links TRBV20-1 to TRBJ2-1; TRBD1 matches 8 bases. CDR3 length equals 16 residues. Trimming took 3 bases from V and 8 from J; bases not matched to a gene: 15. Per germline, CDR1 DFQATT and CDR2 SNEGSKA (reference sequence).

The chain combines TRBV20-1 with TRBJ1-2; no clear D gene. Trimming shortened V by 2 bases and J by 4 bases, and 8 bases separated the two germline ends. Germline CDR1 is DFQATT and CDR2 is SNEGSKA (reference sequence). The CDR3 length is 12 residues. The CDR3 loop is CSARREGYGYTF. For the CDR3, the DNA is TGCAGTGCTAGACGGGAAGGCTATGGCTACACCTTC.

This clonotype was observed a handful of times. Written as DNA, the CDR3 is TGTGCCAGCAGCCAGACCACCAGCTACGAGCAGTACTTC. Its translation is CASSQTTSYEQYF. The chain has TRBV7-8 and TRBJ2-7; D is ambiguous. The CDR3 spans 13 residues. V was cut by 5 bases and J by 3 bases, with 11 bases left in between. CDR1 and CDR2 from the germline V gene are SGHVS and FQNEAQ. Complete variable domain (other parts from reference TRBV7-8 and TRBJ2-7): GAGVSQSPRYKVAKRGQDVALRCDPISGHVSLFWYQQALGQGPEFLTYFQNEAQLDKSGLPSDRFFAERPEGSVSTLKIQRTQQEDSAVYLCASSQTTSYEQYFGPGTRLTVT.

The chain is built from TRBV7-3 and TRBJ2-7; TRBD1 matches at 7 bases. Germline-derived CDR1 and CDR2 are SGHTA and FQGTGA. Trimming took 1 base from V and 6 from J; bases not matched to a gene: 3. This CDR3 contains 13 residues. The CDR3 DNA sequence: TGTGCCAGCAGCTTAAAAGGGGGCGGCGAGCAGTACTTC. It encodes CASSLKGGGEQYF.

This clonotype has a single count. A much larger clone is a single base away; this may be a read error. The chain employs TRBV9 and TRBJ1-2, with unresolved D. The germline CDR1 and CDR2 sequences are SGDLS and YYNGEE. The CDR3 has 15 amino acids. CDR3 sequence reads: CACSVAESLTYGYTF. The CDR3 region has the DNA TGTGCCTGCAGCGTAGCCGAGAGTCTAACCTATGGCTACACCTTC.

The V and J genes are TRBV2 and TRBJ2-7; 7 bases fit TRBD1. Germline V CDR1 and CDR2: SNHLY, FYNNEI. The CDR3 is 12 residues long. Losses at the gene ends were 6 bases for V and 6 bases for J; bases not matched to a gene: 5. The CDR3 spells CASSVDRAEQYF. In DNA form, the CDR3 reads TGTGCCAGCAGCGTCGACAGGGCCGAGCAGTACTTC.